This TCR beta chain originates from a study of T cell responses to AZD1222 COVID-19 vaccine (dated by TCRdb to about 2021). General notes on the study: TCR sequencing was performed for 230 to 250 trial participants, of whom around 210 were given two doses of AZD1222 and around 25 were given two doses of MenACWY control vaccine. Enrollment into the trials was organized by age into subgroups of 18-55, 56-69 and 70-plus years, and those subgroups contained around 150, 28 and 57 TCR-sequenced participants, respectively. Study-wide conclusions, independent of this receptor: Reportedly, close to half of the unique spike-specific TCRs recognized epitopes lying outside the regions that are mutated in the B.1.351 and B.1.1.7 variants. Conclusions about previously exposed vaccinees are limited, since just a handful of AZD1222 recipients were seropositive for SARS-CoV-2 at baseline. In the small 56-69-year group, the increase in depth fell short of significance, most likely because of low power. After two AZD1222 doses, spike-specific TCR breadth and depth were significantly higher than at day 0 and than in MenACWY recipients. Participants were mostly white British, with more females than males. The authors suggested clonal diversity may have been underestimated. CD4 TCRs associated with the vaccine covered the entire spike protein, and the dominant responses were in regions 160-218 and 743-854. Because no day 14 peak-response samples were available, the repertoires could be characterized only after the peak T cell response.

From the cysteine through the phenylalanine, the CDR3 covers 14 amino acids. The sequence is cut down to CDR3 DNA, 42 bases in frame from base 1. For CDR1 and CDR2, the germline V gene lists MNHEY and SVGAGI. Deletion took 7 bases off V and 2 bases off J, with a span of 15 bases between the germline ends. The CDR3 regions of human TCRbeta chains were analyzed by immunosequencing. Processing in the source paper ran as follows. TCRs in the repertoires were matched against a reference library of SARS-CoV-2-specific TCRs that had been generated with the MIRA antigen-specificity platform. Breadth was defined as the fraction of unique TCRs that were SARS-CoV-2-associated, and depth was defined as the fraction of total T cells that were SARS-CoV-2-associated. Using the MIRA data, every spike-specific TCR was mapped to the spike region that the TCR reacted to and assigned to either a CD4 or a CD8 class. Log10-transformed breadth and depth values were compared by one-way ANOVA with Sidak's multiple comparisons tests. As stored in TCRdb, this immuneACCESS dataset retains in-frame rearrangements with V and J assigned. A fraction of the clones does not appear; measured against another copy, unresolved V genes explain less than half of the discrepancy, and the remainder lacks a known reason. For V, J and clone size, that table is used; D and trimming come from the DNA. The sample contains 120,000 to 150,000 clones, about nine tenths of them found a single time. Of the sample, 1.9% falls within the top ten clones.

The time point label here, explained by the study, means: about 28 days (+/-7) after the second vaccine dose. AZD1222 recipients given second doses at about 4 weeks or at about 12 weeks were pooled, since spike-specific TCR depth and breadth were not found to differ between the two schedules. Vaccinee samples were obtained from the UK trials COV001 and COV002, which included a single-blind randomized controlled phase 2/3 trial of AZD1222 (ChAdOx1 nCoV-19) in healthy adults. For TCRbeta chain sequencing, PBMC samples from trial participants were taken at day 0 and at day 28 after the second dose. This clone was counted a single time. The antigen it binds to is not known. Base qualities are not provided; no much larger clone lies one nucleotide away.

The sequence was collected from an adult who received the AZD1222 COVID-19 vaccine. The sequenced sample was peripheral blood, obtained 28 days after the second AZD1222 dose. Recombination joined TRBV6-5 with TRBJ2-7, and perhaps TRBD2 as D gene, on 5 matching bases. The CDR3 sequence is CASTPPGVPYEQYF. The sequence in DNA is TGTGCCAGCACTCCCCCCGGGGTCCCCTACGAGCAGTACTTC.